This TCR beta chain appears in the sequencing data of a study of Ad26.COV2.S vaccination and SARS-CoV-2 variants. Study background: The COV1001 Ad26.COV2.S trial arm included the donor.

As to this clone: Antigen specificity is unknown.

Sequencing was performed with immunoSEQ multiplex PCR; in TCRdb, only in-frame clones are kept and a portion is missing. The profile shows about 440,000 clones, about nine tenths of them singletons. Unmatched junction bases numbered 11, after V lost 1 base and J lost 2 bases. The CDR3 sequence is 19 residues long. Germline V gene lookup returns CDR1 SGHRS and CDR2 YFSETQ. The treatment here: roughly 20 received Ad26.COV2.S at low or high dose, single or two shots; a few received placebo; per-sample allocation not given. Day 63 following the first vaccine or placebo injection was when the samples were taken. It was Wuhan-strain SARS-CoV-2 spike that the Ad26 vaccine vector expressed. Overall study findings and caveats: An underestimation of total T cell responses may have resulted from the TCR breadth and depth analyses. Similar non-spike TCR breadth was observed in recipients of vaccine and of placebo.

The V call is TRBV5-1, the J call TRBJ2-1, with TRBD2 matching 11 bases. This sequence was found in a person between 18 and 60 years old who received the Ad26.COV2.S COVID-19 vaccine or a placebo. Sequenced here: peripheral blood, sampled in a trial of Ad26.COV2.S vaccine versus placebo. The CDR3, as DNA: TGCGCCAGCAGCTTGATGCTAGCGGGAGGCCCAATTACCTACAATGAGCAGTTCTTC. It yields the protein CASSLMLAGGPITYNEQFF.